The rows below give T cell receptor beta chains drawn from one sample of a study of T cells in Graves' hyperthyroidism and ophthalmopathy. TCRdb processed the multiplex PCR reads anew with MiXCR; each CDR3 protein has one entry. The sample gives 600,000 to 750,000 distinct CDR3 sequences, approximately 15% of which show up once; roughly a sixth is in the top ten. The material sequenced was blood. All receptors come from a man aged 45-65 years with Graves' hyperthyroidism. The CDR3 runs from the conserved cysteine through the conserved F or W. Each record gives: J gene, clone size, D gene, V gene, CDR3 protein, CDR3 DNA. D genes are given only for firm matches. Only some rows state a clone size, as once, few, many or a class for expanded clones.

TRBJ2-3 | NA | NA | TRBV3-1 | CASSHSGTLGDTQYF | TGTGCCAGCAGCCACTCCGGGACCCTGGGAGATACGCAGTATTTT
TRBJ2-2 | NA | NA | TRBV5-1 | CASSLGDSTGELFF | TGCGCCAGCAGCCTGGGGGACTCCACCGGGGAGCTGTTTTTT
TRBJ1-5 | many | NA | TRBV28 | CASSGAGMYSNQPQHF | TGTGCCAGCAGTGGCGCGGGGATGTATAGCAATCAGCCCCAGCATTTT
TRBJ1-1 | many | TRBD1 | TRBV6-4 | CASSAQGTATEAFF | TGTGCCAGCAGTGCTCAAGGGACAGCCACTGAAGCTTTCTTT
TRBJ1-5 | NA | TRBD1 | TRBV2 | CASRLDRARYGSNQPQHF | TGTGCCAGCAGATTGGACAGGGCTCGCTATGGGAGCAATCAGCCCCAGCATTTT
TRBJ2-7 | many | NA | TRBV28 | CASSLEGYSYEQYF | TGTGCCAGCAGTTTAGAGGGGTACTCCTACGAGCAGTACTTC
TRBJ2-7 | few | NA | TRBV19 | CATRAVHTYEQYF | TGTGCCACCCGAGCCGTACATACCTACGAGCAGTACTTC
TRBJ2-1 | NA | NA | TRBV11-2 | CASSLEAGYYEQFF | TGTGCCAGCAGCCTCGAAGCAGGGTACTATGAGCAGTTCTTC
TRBJ2-7 | many | NA | TRBV30 | CAWTLRHEQYF | TGTGCCTGGACTTTGCGCCACGAGCAGTACTTC
TRBJ1-1 | many | NA | TRBV30 | CAWKVIWALKTDTEAFF | TGTGCCTGGAAAGTGATTTGGGCCCTAAAAACGGACACTGAAGCTTTCTTT
TRBJ2-1 | NA | TRBD2 | TRBV20-1 | CSAAGTSGSYHEQFF | TGCAGTGCTGCCGGGACTAGCGGGTCTTACCATGAGCAGTTCTTC
TRBJ2-1 | NA | NA | TRBV10-3 | CAIKEAGAVYTYNEQFF | TGTGCCATCAAGGAGGCTGGTGCGGTGTATACCTACAATGAGCAGTTCTTC
TRBJ1-2 | NA | NA | TRBV11-2 | CATLASYGYTF | TGTGCCACACTAGCTTCCTATGGCTACACCTTC
TRBJ2-3 | many | NA | TRBV5-1 | CASSFDGYYTDTQYF | TGCGCCAGCAGCTTTGACGGCTACTACACAGATACGCAGTATTTT
TRBJ1-2 | many | NA | TRBV28 | CASSPGGGYSVSYGYTF | TGTGCCAGCAGTCCCGGGGGGGGCTATTCGGTATCCTATGGCTACACCTTC
TRBJ2-7 | many | TRBD2 | TRBV2 | CASGRLAEEQYF | TGTGCCAGCGGCAGACTAGCGGAAGAGCAGTACTTC
TRBJ1-2 | few | TRBD1 | TRBV7-9 | CASSFPGGSGYTF | TGTGCCAGCAGCTTCCCAGGGGGAAGTGGCTACACCTTC
TRBJ2-2 | many | TRBD1 | TRBV11-1 | CASSPRGQGGGELFF | TGTGCCAGCAGCCCCCGAGGACAGGGCGGCGGGGAGCTGTTTTTT
TRBJ1-2 | few | NA | TRBV25-1 | CASSGPGHLYGYTF | TGTGCCAGCAGTGGGCCCGGACACCTCTATGGCTACACCTTC
TRBJ2-7 | NA | NA | TRBV19 | CASSADRDTSYEQYF | TGTGCCAGTAGTGCCGACCGGGACACCTCCTACGAGCAGTACTTC
TRBJ2-1 | many | TRBD1 | TRBV2 | CASPGGDEQFF | TGTGCCAGCCCAGGGGGCGACGAGCAGTTCTTC
TRBJ1-6 | many | NA | TRBV6-1 | CASSAALNNSPLHF | TGTGCCAGCAGTGCAGCATTGAATAATTCACCCCTCCACTTT
TRBJ2-6 | NA | TRBD1 | TRBV7-9 | CASSFGQGDLTF | TGTGCCAGCAGCTTTGGACAGGGTGACCTGACTTTC
TRBJ2-7 | many | NA | TRBV2 | CATQGLASYEQYF | TGTGCCACCCAGGGACTCGCCTCCTACGAGCAGTACTTC
TRBJ2-7 | many | TRBD1 | TRBV7-2 | CASSLVSGQGATVSYEQYF | TGTGCCAGCAGCTTAGTGAGTGGACAGGGGGCGACGGTCTCCTACGAGCAGTACTTC
TRBJ2-3 | NA | TRBD2 | TRBV6-1 | CASTEGTIEQYF | TGTGCCAGCACCGAAGGGACTATAGAGCAGTATTTT
TRBJ2-2 | few | TRBD2 | TRBV29-1 | CSVSGTSGYPNTGELFF | TGCAGCGTCTCCGGGACTAGCGGATACCCTAACACCGGGGAGCTGTTTTTT
TRBJ1-1 | few | NA | TRBV30 | CAWSVVTATEAFF | TGTGCCTGGAGTGTTGTAACGGCAACTGAAGCTTTCTTT
TRBJ2-7 | many | NA | TRBV2 | CASQSRQNPSYEQYF | TGTGCCAGCCAGTCGCGACAGAATCCCTCCTACGAGCAGTACTTC
TRBJ1-2 | few | NA | TRBV4-1 | CASSQDRGSNYGYTF | TGCGCCAGCAGCCAAGATCGGGGTAGTAACTATGGCTACACCTTC
TRBJ1-4 | few | TRBD1 | TRBV9 | CASSVGQGAEKLFF | TGTGCCAGCAGCGTAGGTCAGGGGGCTGAAAAACTGTTTTTT
TRBJ2-7 | many | NA | TRBV6-1 | CASSKILEISYEQYF | TGTGCCAGCAGTAAGATACTGGAGATCTCCTACGAGCAGTACTTC
TRBJ1-5 | NA | NA | TRBV28 | CASSLDGLTEPQHF | TGTGCCAGCAGTTTAGATGGTCTAACTGAGCCCCAGCATTTT
TRBJ2-3 | many | NA | TRBV3-1 | CASSQVADTQYF | TGTGCCAGCAGCCAAGTAGCAGATACGCAGTATTTT
TRBJ2-3 | many | NA | TRBV28 | CASSLIVYGTDTQYF | TGTGCCAGCAGTTTAATAGTGTACGGCACAGATACGCAGTATTTT